The 15 T cell receptor beta chains reported below all come from one sample, sequenced in a study of T cell responses to AZD1222 COVID-19 vaccine. Using immunoSEQ multiplex PCR, the repertoire was profiled, and TCRdb retains in-frame clones only, with some absent. The sample contains 95,000 or so clones, about nine tenths of which appear only once. The sequencing here drew on peripheral blood, taken 28 days after the second AZD1222 dose. Source of these receptors: an adult who received the AZD1222 COVID-19 vaccine.

DNA of the CDR3: TGTGCCAGCACCCAGGGAGGAGCAGGGCCAAACTATGGCTACACCTTC. Residues: CASTQGGAGPNYGYTF. The V and J genes are TRBV21-1 and TRBJ1-2. TRBV21-1 is described as a pseudogene. The CDR3 length is 16 residues.

The chain joins TRBV19 to TRBJ2-7, with 11 bases matching TRBD1. There are 16 residues in the CDR3. Germline CDR1 is LNHDA and CDR2 is SQIVND (reference sequence). V was clipped by 5 bases and J by 4 bases; unmatched bases: 10. The CDR3 DNA is TGTGCCAGTAGTGAACACCCCGGGACAGGGGGGTACGAGCAGTACTTC. This translates into CASSEHPGTGGYEQYF.

The genes are TRBV27 and TRBJ1-6; D gene ambiguous. Germline V lookup: CDR1 MNHEY, CDR2 SMNVEV (reference sequence). Trimming pared 3 bases from V and 8 bases from J, leaving 8 bases between. The CDR3 runs to 13 residues. The CDR3 DNA is TGTGCCAGCAGTTTTGGGTATTATTCACCCCTCCACTTT. Its protein product is CASSFGYYSPLHF.

This chain links TRBV5-1 with TRBJ1-3; the D is unclear. CDR3 length: 14 residues. Deletions cut 0 bases from V and 4 bases from J, with 8 bases between. From germline, CDR1 is SGHRS and CDR2 YFSETQ. CDR3 loop: CASSLAGMGNTIYF. The CDR3 region has the DNA TGCGCCAGCAGCTTGGCAGGAATGGGAAACACCATATATTTT.

V gene TRBV7-2 combines with J gene TRBJ2-1; 10 nucleotides match TRBD2. This CDR3 is built from 15 residues. V dropped 3 bases and J dropped 3; count of bases not matched to a gene: 2. The V gene's germline CDR1 is SGHTA and CDR2 FQGNSA. CDR3 residues: CASSLLAGVYNEQFF. As DNA, the CDR3 is TGTGCCAGCAGCTTGCTAGCGGGAGTCTACAATGAGCAGTTCTTC.

Concerning this clone: The junction departs from germline at one end; a sequencing error may be responsible. The CDR3 here is CASSISGSSYNERFF. The CDR3, as DNA: TGTGCCAGCAGTATTAGCGGTAGCTCCTACAATGAGCGGTTCTTC. The chain uses TRBV28 and TRBJ2-1, with D maybe TRBD2 (6 bases). This CDR3 comprises 15 residues. In germline, CDR1 is MDHEN, CDR2 SYDVKM.

The chain couples TRBV7-9 to TRBJ2-3; 7 nucleotides line up with TRBD2. Germline V gene data show CDR1 as SEHNR and CDR2 as FQNEAQ (reference sequence). The CDR3 runs 16 residues. V was pared by 5 bases and J by 1 base, with 9 bases of the junction left unmatched. Here the CDR3 reads CASSPGLVMGTDTQYF. In DNA form, the CDR3 reads TGTGCCAGCAGCCCTGGACTAGTCATGGGCACAGATACGCAGTATTTT.

The chain is built from TRBV18 and TRBJ1-1; no clear D gene. Per germline, CDR1 KGHSH and CDR2 LQKENI. The CDR3 has 13 amino acids. The V gene lost 3 bases and the J gene lost 8 bases, with 13 bases spanning the gap. CDR3 nucleotide sequence: TGTGCCAGCTCACCGTCCACCTGGGCAGAAGCTTTCTTT. It specifies CASSPSTWAEAFF.

This chain links TRBV6-5 with TRBJ2-7, with D possibly being TRBD1 (6 bases). The germline CDR1 and CDR2 sequences are MNHEY and SVGAGI. CDR3 length equals 13 residues. Trimming removed 6 bases at V and 8 bases at J, with 17 bases between. The CDR3 DNA is TGTGCCAGCAGGGGAACAGGGAGTGCTAAGCAGTACTTC. The encoded protein is CASRGTGSAKQYF.

The V gene is TRBV5-4, the J gene TRBJ2-4, with D possibly TRBD1 on 5 matching bases. V shed 0 bases and J shed 15 bases, with 16 bases lying between them. The length of the CDR3 is 13 residues. The germline gives CDR1 SGHNT, CDR2 YYREEE (reference sequence). The CDR3 DNA reads TGTGCCAGCAGCTTGGGACAGAGTGGTGGTTGGTACTTC. It is translated as CASSLGQSGGWYF.

Of note for this clone: Its ends do not fully match the called genes, so a read error is possible. The chain has TRBV18 and TRBJ2-7, with 7 positions matching TRBD1. The length of the CDR3 is 14 residues. CDR1 KGHSH and CDR2 LQKENI come from the germline V gene. CDR3 amino acids: CASSPGTETYAQYF. The CDR3 DNA reads TGTGCCAGCTCACCAGGGACAGAGACCTACGCGCAGTACTTC.

The genes are TRBV19 and TRBJ1-6, with D tentatively TRBD1 (6 bases). Trimming cost V 3 bases and J 0 bases, with 9 bases left between them. Germline loops: CDR1 LNHDA, CDR2 SQIVND (reference sequence). The CDR3 covers 16 residues. The CDR3 protein is CASSIDRSSYNSPLHF. In DNA, the CDR3 is TGTGCCAGTAGTATCGACAGGAGCTCCTATAATTCACCCCTCCACTTT.

The chain employs TRBV9 and TRBJ2-2; D gene ambiguous. V gave up 4 bases and J gave up 4 bases, with 5 bases separating them. Germline V gene lookup returns CDR1 SGDLS and CDR2 YYNGEE. CDR3 length: 12 amino acids. The CDR3 here is CASSWGTGELFF. The DNA of the CDR3 is TGTGCCAGCAGCTGGGGCACCGGGGAGCTGTTTTTT. The full variable domain, its missing parts supplied by reference TRBV9 and TRBJ2-2, is DSGVTQTPKHLITATGQRVTLRCSPRSGDLSVYWYQQSLDQGLQFLIQYYNGEERAKGNILERFSAQQFPDLHSELNLSSLELGDSALYFCASSWGTGELFFGEGSRLTVL.

This clone came up a few times. V usage is TRBV29-1 and J usage is TRBJ1-6, with D possibly TRBD1 on 5 matching bases. Deletions cut 5 bases from V and 5 bases from J, with 10 bases between. CDR1 is SQVTM and CDR2 is ANQGSEA in the germline V gene. The length of the CDR3 is 13 residues. This chain's CDR3 is CSVRGADNSPLHF. The CDR3 DNA sequence: TGCAGCGTTCGGGGCGCGGATAATTCACCCCTCCACTTT.

This chain joins TRBV11-2 and TRBJ1-3; D is unresolved. Trimming left V 5 bases short and J 8 bases short, with 16 bases between. Germline V gives CDR1 SGHAT, CDR2 FQNNGV. This CDR3 has 14 amino acids. The CDR3 loop reads CASSLGPSLDTIYF. CDR3 sequence (DNA): TGTGCCAGCAGCCTGGGCCCGTCCCTGGACACCATATATTTT.